The clone carrying this T cell receptor (beta chain) has a count of ten or more. The V gene's germline CDR1 is SGHTA and CDR2 FQGNSA. Trimming left V 4 bases short and J 5 bases short, with 11 bases between. This CDR3 is built from 13 residues. In TCRdb, the RT-PCR reads were re-called with MiXCR into one record per CDR3 protein. Counted here are 550,000 to 750,000 distinct CDR3 sequences, 12% to 15% occurring once; the ten biggest clones make up 3.6%. The receptor comes from a female donor in good health, serving as a healthy control. The source material was memory CD4+ T cells from blood. This rearrangement joins TRBV7-2 to TRBJ2-5, with D possibly TRBD1 on 8 matching bases. CDR3 in amino acids: CASSYRGGETQYF. CDR3 bases: TGTGCCAGCAGCTACAGGGGGGGGGAGACCCAGTACTTC.